The rows below give T cell receptor beta chains drawn from one sample of a study of cytomegalovirus exposure and HLA in healthy donors. TCRdb's table, derived via immunoSEQ multiplex PCR, lists solely in-frame clones and lacks some. The sample lists about 250,000 clones; over 70% were seen once. The sample comprised PBMCs. Receptors originate from a girl aged 2-9 years in good health and CMV-seronegative. Both conserved end residues are part of each CDR3. D genes are given only for firm matches. Some rows have no size entry. The others give once, few or many, or a class for an expanded clone.

d_call cdr3_length clone_size j_call v_call cdr3_aa cdr3_nt
NA 15 once TRBJ2-3 TRBV18 CASSQSYRHTDTQYF TGTGCCAGCTCTCAATCTTACAGGCACACAGATACGCAGTATTTT
NA 17 once TRBJ1-4 TRBV11-2 CASSFAGRTATNEKLFF TGTGCCAGCAGCTTCGCCGGGAGGACAGCAACTAATGAAAAACTGTTTTTT
NA 13 NA TRBJ1-1 TRBV2 CASSPGRGTEAFF TGTGCCAGCAGCCCAGGGAGGGGCACTGAAGCTTTCTTT
TRBD1 15 NA TRBJ2-1 TRBV19 CASRSAGQGGHEQFF TGTGCCAGTAGATCCGCGGGACAGGGTGGCCATGAGCAGTTCTTC
NA 16 NA TRBJ2-1 TRBV5-8 CASSWLAPRFNNEQFF TGTGCCAGCAGCTGGTTAGCGCCGAGGTTTAACAATGAGCAGTTCTTC
TRBD2 13 NA TRBJ2-1 TRBV27 CASSFQRGGEQFF TGTGCCAGCAGTTTCCAGCGGGGGGGTGAGCAGTTCTTC
NA 15 few TRBJ2-1 TRBV25-1 CASRDLGGTYNEQFF TGTGCCAGCAGAGATCTCGGGGGAACCTACAATGAGCAGTTCTTC
NA 14 NA TRBJ2-2 TRBV28 CASSLIQQTGELFF TGTGCCAGCAGTTTAATACAACAAACCGGGGAGCTGTTTTTT
TRBD1 16 NA TRBJ2-6 TRBV19 CASSIGTGSGANVLTF TGTGCCAGTAGTATTGGGACAGGCTCTGGGGCCAACGTCCTGACTTTC
NA 12 NA TRBJ2-1 TRBV11-2 CASSLRPDEQFF TGTGCCAGCAGCTTACGCCCGGATGAGCAGTTCTTC
NA 16 NA TRBJ2-7 TRBV16 CASSQSFGSISYEQYF TGTGCCAGCAGCCAATCGTTCGGGTCAATCTCCTACGAGCAGTACTTC
TRBD2 15 NA TRBJ2-5 TRBV4-2 CASSQDRGGSETQYF TGTGCCAGCAGCCAAGACCGGGGGGGGTCAGAGACCCAGTACTTC
TRBD2 16 NA TRBJ2-7 TRBV6-5 CASSYGGSGKSYEQYF TGTGCCAGCAGTTATGGGGGGAGCGGGAAATCCTACGAGCAGTACTTC
TRBD1 11 NA TRBJ1-1 TRBV19 CASNRGTEAFF TGTGCCAGTAACAGGGGCACTGAAGCTTTCTTT
TRBD1 14 NA TRBJ1-2 TRBV28 CASQGYRGAGGYTF TGTGCCAGCCAAGGATACAGGGGAGCCGGTGGCTACACCTTC
NA 15 NA TRBJ2-1 TRBV27 CASSLDRGVYNEQFF TGTGCCAGCAGTTTGGATCGCGGGGTCTACAATGAGCAGTTCTTC
NA 15 NA TRBJ2-4 TRBV2 CASSDSFIAKNIQYF TGTGCCAGCAGTGACAGTTTTATAGCCAAAAACATTCAGTACTTC
NA 16 NA TRBJ2-7 TRBV13 CASSLARDTSSYEQYF TGTGCCAGCAGCTTAGCTAGGGACACGAGCTCCTACGAGCAGTACTTC
NA 14 NA TRBJ2-5 TRBV4-1 CASSEERGQETQYF TGCGCCAGCAGCGAAGAACGGGGCCAAGAGACCCAGTACTTC
TRBD2 16 NA TRBJ2-5 TRBV9 CASSVASSGRTETQYF TGTGCCAGCAGCGTAGCTAGTAGCGGGAGAACGGAGACCCAGTACTTC
TRBD2 17 NA TRBJ2-1 TRBV27 CASKARPLAGENREQFF TGTGCCAGCAAGGCCCGACCGCTAGCGGGAGAGAATCGTGAGCAGTTCTTC
TRBD2 15 NA TRBJ2-3 TRBV28 CASSRLAGGRDTQYF TGTGCCAGCAGTCGGCTAGCGGGGGGAAGAGATACGCAGTATTTT
TRBD2 18 NA TRBJ2-7 TRBV28 CASSTTPRLAGLSYEQYF TGTGCCAGCAGTACGACTCCCCGACTAGCGGGCCTCTCCTACGAGCAGTACTTC
TRBD2 15 few TRBJ2-5 TRBV19 CASRRLAGQMETQYF TGTGCCAGTAGAAGACTAGCGGGACAGATGGAGACCCAGTACTTC
NA 14 NA TRBJ2-7 TRBV7-2 CASSLALGRNEQYF TGTGCCAGCAGCTTAGCCCTAGGCCGCAACGAGCAGTACTTC
NA 14 NA TRBJ1-3 TRBV28 CASSTHRSGNTIYF TGTGCCAGCAGTACCCACAGGTCTGGAAACACCATATATTTT
TRBD1 14 NA TRBJ1-2 TRBV5-4 CASSKDDRVSGYTF TGTGCCAGCAGCAAGGACGACAGGGTCTCAGGCTACACCTTC
TRBD2 14 NA TRBJ2-5 TRBV19 CASSLRGGGETQYF TGTGCCAGTAGTTTGCGGGGGGGAGGGGAGACCCAGTACTTC
TRBD2 16 NA TRBJ2-5 TRBV5-1 CASSLARTGGQETQYF TGCGCCAGCAGCTTGGCCCGAACGGGAGGGCAAGAGACCCAGTACTTC
NA 14 NA TRBJ2-2 TRBV19 CAGRPSLGTGELFF TGTGCCGGAAGACCGAGCCTAGGCACCGGGGAGCTGTTTTTT
TRBD1 14 NA TRBJ1-5 TRBV6-5 CASSRGQGNQPQHF TGTGCCAGCAGCCGAGGACAGGGCAATCAGCCCCAGCATTTT
NA 12 NA TRBJ1-2 TRBV30 CAWTVGNYGYTF TGTGCCTGGACCGTCGGGAACTATGGCTACACCTTC
TRBD2 15 NA TRBJ2-7 TRBV7-2 CASSLVSGLAGEQYF TGTGCCAGCAGCTTAGTTTCGGGTCTAGCGGGCGAGCAGTACTTC
TRBD2 16 NA TRBJ2-1 TRBV7-2 CASSSRAGIAYNEQFF TGTGCCAGCAGCTCCCGAGCGGGAATAGCCTACAATGAGCAGTTCTTC
NA 15 NA TRBJ1-2 TRBV5-1 CASYNTETFGFGYTF TGCGCCAGCTACAATACAGAAACCTTTGGCTTTGGCTACACCTTC
NA 11 few TRBJ1-1 TRBV29-1 CSGDTGPEAFF TGCAGCGGGGACACAGGACCTGAAGCTTTCTTT
NA 17 NA TRBJ2-2 TRBV7-3 CASSLTRDTTNTGELFF TGTGCCAGCAGCTTAACTCGGGACACAACGAACACCGGGGAGCTGTTTTTT
TRBD2 14 NA TRBJ2-5 TRBV2 CASSSLQRGRTQYF TGTGCCAGCAGTTCCCTCCAGCGGGGACGGACCCAGTACTTC
NA 15 few TRBJ1-1 TRBV6-5 CASSYGIRGNTEAFF TGTGCCAGCAGTTACGGAATCAGGGGGAACACTGAAGCTTTCTTT
NA 15 NA TRBJ2-1 TRBV27 CASRRGGVVYNEQFF TGTGCCAGCAGGAGGGGGGGAGTAGTCTACAATGAGCAGTTCTTC
NA 14 NA TRBJ1-2 TRBV27 CASRSQGGHYGYTF TGTGCCAGCAGATCCCAGGGAGGGCACTATGGCTACACCTTC
TRBD2 16 NA TRBJ2-5 TRBV4-1 CASSQEGLASQETQYF TGCGCCAGCAGCCAAGAAGGACTAGCTTCACAAGAGACCCAGTACTTC
NA 15 NA TRBJ2-7 TRBV29-1 CSGILAGASTYEQYF TGCAGCGGAATTCTCGCAGGGGCTTCGACGTACGAGCAGTACTTC
TRBD2 15 few TRBJ2-1 TRBV30 CAWTQLAGGYNEQFF TGTGCCTGGACCCAACTAGCGGGAGGGTACAATGAGCAGTTCTTC
NA 16 once TRBJ1-1 TRBV11-2 CASSLASGHGGTEAFF TGTGCCAGCAGCTTAGCTTCGGGTCATGGTGGGACTGAAGCTTTCTTT